This T cell receptor beta chain was profiled in a study of shared clonotypes between healthy human individuals. Germline-derived CDR1 and CDR2 are LNHDA and SQIVND (reference sequence). The CDR3 is 15 amino acids. V lost 5 bases and J 0 bases, leaving 11 bases between the germline ends. The repertoire was sequenced with immunoSEQ multiplex PCR; TCRdb's copy has only in-frame clones and lacks some. The table includes about 550,000 clones, just under 97% detected once. In the naive CD8 group, cells lacked CD45RO and were positively selected for CCR7, so terminally differentiated effector memory CD45RA+ cells were left out.

This TCR came from a woman aged 30 to 39 in good health. The chain carries TRBV19 and TRBJ2-1; no clear D gene. Sequenced material: naive CD8+ T cells sorted from blood. CDR3 in amino acids: CASSPVLSSYNEQFF. The CDR3 DNA reads TGTGCCAGTAGTCCAGTCTTAAGCTCCTACAATGAGCAGTTCTTC.